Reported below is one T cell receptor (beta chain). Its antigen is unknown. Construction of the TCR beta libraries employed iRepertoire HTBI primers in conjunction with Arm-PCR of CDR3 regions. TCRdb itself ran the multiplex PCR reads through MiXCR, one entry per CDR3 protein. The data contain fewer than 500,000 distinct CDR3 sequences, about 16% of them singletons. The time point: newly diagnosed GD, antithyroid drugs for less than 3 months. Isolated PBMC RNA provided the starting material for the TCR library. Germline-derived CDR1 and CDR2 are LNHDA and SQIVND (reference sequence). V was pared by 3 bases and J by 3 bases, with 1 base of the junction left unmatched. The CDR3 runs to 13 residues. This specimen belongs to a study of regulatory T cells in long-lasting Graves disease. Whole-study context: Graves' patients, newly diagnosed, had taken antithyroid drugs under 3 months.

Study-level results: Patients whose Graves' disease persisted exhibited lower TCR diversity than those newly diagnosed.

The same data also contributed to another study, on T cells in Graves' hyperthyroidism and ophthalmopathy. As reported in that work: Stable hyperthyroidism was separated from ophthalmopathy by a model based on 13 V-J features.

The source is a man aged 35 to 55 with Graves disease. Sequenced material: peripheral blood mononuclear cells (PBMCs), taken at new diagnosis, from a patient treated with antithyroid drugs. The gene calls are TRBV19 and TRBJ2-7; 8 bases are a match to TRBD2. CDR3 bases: TGTGCCAGTAGTATTACTAGCGGCTACGAGCAGTACTTC. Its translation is CASSITSGYEQYF.